Listed here are 17 T cell receptor beta chains from one sample, sequenced in a study of blood T cell repertoires in COVID-19. TCRdb's table, derived via immunoSEQ multiplex PCR, lists solely in-frame clones and lacks some. Of approximately 150,000 clones detected, roughly 90% appear once; the ten largest clones hold roughly 1.6%. The specimen was peripheral blood. The receptors here all came from a human donor in a cohort sampled during active COVID-19.

The rearrangement joins TRBV18 to TRBJ2-1, with D possibly matching TRBD2 (5 bases). Per the germline V gene, CDR1 is KGHSH and CDR2 is LQKENI. The V and J ends lost 0 bases and 2 bases respectively, with 14 bases between them. The CDR3 contains 17 residues. CDR3 sequence (DNA): TGTGCCAGCTCACCACCGTCCTCGGCGGGTGCCTACAATGAGCAGTTCTTC. Its protein is CASSPPSSAGAYNEQFF.

The chain combines TRBV7-2 with TRBJ2-1, with 7 bases aligning to TRBD1. Germline values: CDR1 SGHTA, CDR2 FQGNSA. V shed 5 bases and J 5 bases; nucleotides not matched to a gene: 9. The CDR3 totals 15 residues. The CDR3 here is CASSAGQVGNNEQFF. DNA of the CDR3: TGTGCCAGCAGCGCAGGACAGGTTGGGAACAATGAGCAGTTCTTC.

This chain uses TRBV5-5 with TRBJ1-3, with 7 positions matching TRBD1. This CDR3 is built from 14 residues. CDR1 SGHKS and CDR2 YYEKEE come from the germline V gene (reference sequence). Trimming took 7 bases from V and 0 from J; bases not matched to a gene: 4. Here the CDR3 DNA reads TGTGCCAGCGGACAGGAGAGCTCTGGAAACACCATATATTTT. It specifies CASGQESSGNTIYF.

The chain links TRBV3-1 (or the pseudogene TRBV3-2) to TRBJ2-3; maybe TRBD2 (6 bases). V was shortened by 10 bases and J by 1 base, with 9 bases between the two germline ends. Germline loops: CDR1 LGHDT, CDR2 YNNKEL (reference sequence). The CDR3 covers 12 residues. The CDR3 reads CATSGGTDTQYF. The CDR3 coding sequence is TGTGCCACCTCGGGGGGCACAGATACGCAGTATTTT.

This chain links TRBV3-1 (or the pseudogene TRBV3-2) with TRBJ1-1, with 9 bases matching TRBD1. From germline, CDR1 is LGHDT and CDR2 YNNKEL (reference sequence). The CDR3 sequence is 15 residues long. V shed 0 bases, J shed 5 bases, and the junction held 4 bases outside the gene matches. In DNA, the CDR3 is TGTGCCAGCAGCCAAGAAGTGGGACAGGGTACTGAAGCTTTCTTT. This gives the protein CASSQEVGQGTEAFF.

In nucleotides, the CDR3 is TGTGCCATCAGTGAGCCTACCGCCCAGGGGCGTTGGCAAGAGACCCAGTACTTC. This gives the protein CAISEPTAQGRWQETQYF. The chain has TRBV10-3 and TRBJ2-5, with D perhaps matching TRBD1 (6 bases). Germline V gene sequence: CDR1 ENHRY, CDR2 SYGVKD. V lost 2 bases and J 2 bases, leaving 21 bases between the germline ends. The CDR3 is 18 residues long.

The chain combines TRBV3-1 (or the pseudogene TRBV3-2) with TRBJ1-5, with TRBD1 identical over 9 bases. Germline lookup yields CDR1 LGHDT and CDR2 YNNKEL (reference sequence). V dropped 4 bases and J dropped 4; count of bases not matched to a gene: 5. The CDR3 has 15 residues. CDR3 loop: CASSLGTGTNQPQHF. The CDR3 DNA is TGTGCCAGCAGCCTTGGGACAGGGACAAATCAGCCCCAGCATTTT.

The chain joins TRBV3-1 (or the pseudogene TRBV3-2) to TRBJ2-7, with no clear D. V gave up 1 base and J gave up 0 bases, with 7 bases separating them. Germline V gene data show CDR1 as LGHDT and CDR2 as YNNKEL (reference sequence). The CDR3 loop spans 14 amino acids. The CDR3 DNA sequence: TGTGCCAGCAGCCAAGCCTACCACTCCTACGAGCAGTACTTC. As protein: CASSQAYHSYEQYF.

The V gene is TRBV2, the J gene TRBJ2-2, with 8 bases aligning to TRBD2. Trimming removed 10 bases from V and 0 bases from J; junction bases left unmatched: 22. Germline values: CDR1 SNHLY, CDR2 FYNNEI. This CDR3 has 20 amino acids. The CDR3 sequence: CAISKGTSSLNSANTGELFF. DNA for the CDR3: TGTGCCATCTCGAAAGGGACTAGTTCTTTAAATTCCGCGAACACCGGGGAGCTGTTTTTT.

This rearrangement joins TRBV6-4 to TRBJ2-3, with 11 bases identical to TRBD1. V shed 6 bases, J shed 5 bases, and the junction held 10 bases outside the gene matches. The CDR3 spans 16 residues. From germline, CDR1 is MRHNA and CDR2 SNTAGT. CDR3 sequence: CASSPGQGASVDTQYF. The CDR3 region has the DNA TGTGCCAGCAGCCCTGGACAGGGGGCGAGTGTAGATACGCAGTATTTT.

The rearrangement joins TRBV29-1 to TRBJ1-6; 9 bases map to TRBD1. The CDR3 runs to 15 residues. With V trimmed by 5 bases and J by 4 bases, 6 bases remained unmatched. The V gene's germline CDR1 is SQVTM and CDR2 ANQGSEA. The CDR3 sequence: CSVLQGARYNSPLHF. In DNA form, the CDR3 reads TGCAGCGTTCTACAGGGGGCGCGTTATAATTCACCCCTCCACTTT.

V is TRBV11-2 and J is TRBJ1-3; D gene unclear. The CDR3 runs to 16 residues. V lost 4 bases and J lost 0, with 13 bases in between. Germline V gene data show CDR1 as SGHAT and CDR2 as FQNNGV. CDR3 sequence reads: CASSSSEVFSGNTIYF. The CDR3, as DNA: TGTGCCAGCAGCTCCTCCGAGGTTTTCTCTGGAAACACCATATATTTT.

This CDR3 is CASSILGTGDFGETQYF. As DNA, the CDR3 is TGTGCCAGTAGTATCTTAGGGACAGGGGACTTTGGGGAGACCCAGTACTTC. The chain combines TRBV19 with TRBJ2-5, with 10 bases identical to TRBD1. The CDR3 is made up of 17 amino acids. The V and J ends lost 3 bases and 5 bases, in that order; junction bases with no gene match: 12. CDR1 is LNHDA, CDR2 SQIVND, per germline (reference sequence).

In its sample, this clone was seen once. Other DNA sequences in the same sample also yield this CDR3. The V call is TRBV9, the J call TRBJ1-1, with D possibly being TRBD1 (5 bases). V was clipped by 0 bases and J by 5 bases, with 8 bases between them. This CDR3 is 13 amino acids long. Germline assignment: CDR1 SGDLS and CDR2 YYNGEE. Here the CDR3 DNA reads TGTGCCAGCAGCGTAGAACGGGGGACTGAAGCTTTCTTT. This gives the protein CASSVERGTEAFF.

The chain recombines TRBV19 with TRBJ1-3; 8 bases are shared with TRBD1. Germline loops: CDR1 LNHDA, CDR2 SQIVND (reference sequence). V was clipped by 7 bases and J by 0 bases; unmatched bases: 17. CDR3 length: 19 amino acids. DNA of the CDR3: TGTGCCAGTACCCCCCGCGAATGGGACAGGCCCCTCTCTGGAAACACCATATATTTT. Residues: CASTPREWDRPLSGNTIYF.

In its sample, this clone was seen once. This sequence joins TRBV2 and TRBJ1-1; TRBD1 matches 7 bases. The CDR3 consists of 14 residues. Germline V lookup: CDR1 SNHLY, CDR2 FYNNEI. J was trimmed by 4 bases and V by 5 bases; bases with no gene match: 7. As DNA, the CDR3 is TGTGCCAGCAGTCCATCAGGGGGATCCACTGAAGCTTTCTTT. Translated: CASSPSGGSTEAFF.

The rearrangement joins TRBV9 to TRBJ1-2, with D uncertain. Deletions cut 4 bases from V and 5 bases from J, with 9 bases between. The germline gives CDR1 SGDLS, CDR2 YYNGEE. This CDR3 is built from 12 residues. CDR3 coding DNA: TGTGCCAGCAGCCCCGGCGGGTATGGCTACACCTTC. It translates to CASSPGGYGYTF.